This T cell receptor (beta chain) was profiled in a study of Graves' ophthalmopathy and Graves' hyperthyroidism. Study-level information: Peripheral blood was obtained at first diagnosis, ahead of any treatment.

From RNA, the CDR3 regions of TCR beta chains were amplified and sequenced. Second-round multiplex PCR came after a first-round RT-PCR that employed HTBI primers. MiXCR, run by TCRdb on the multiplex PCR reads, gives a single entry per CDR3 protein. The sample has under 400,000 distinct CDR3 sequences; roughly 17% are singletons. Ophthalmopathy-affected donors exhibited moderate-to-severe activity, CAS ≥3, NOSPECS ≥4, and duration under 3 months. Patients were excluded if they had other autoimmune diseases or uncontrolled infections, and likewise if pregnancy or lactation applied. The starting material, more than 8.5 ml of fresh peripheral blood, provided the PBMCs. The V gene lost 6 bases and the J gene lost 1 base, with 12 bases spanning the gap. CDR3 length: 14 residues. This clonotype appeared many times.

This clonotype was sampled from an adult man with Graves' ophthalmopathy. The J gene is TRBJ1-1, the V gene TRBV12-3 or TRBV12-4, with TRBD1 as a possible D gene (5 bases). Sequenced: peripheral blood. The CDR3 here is CASRHGTANTEAFF. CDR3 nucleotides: TGTGCCAGCAGACATGGGACTGCGAACACTGAAGCTTTCTTT.